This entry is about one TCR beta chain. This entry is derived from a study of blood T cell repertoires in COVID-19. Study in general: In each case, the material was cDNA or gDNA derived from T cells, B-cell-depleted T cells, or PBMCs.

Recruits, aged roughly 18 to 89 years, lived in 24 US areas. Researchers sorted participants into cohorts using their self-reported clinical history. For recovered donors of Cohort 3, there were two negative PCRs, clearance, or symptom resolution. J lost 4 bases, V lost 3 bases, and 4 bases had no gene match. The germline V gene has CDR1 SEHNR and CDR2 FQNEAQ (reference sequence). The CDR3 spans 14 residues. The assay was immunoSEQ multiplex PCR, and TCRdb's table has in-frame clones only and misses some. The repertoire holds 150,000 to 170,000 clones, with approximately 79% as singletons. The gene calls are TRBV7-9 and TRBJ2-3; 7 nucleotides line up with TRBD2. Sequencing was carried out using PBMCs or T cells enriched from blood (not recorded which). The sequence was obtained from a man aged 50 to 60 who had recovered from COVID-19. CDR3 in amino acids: CASSLTAGADTQYF. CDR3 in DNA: TGTGCCAGCAGCTTGACGGCGGGGGCAGATACGCAGTATTTT.